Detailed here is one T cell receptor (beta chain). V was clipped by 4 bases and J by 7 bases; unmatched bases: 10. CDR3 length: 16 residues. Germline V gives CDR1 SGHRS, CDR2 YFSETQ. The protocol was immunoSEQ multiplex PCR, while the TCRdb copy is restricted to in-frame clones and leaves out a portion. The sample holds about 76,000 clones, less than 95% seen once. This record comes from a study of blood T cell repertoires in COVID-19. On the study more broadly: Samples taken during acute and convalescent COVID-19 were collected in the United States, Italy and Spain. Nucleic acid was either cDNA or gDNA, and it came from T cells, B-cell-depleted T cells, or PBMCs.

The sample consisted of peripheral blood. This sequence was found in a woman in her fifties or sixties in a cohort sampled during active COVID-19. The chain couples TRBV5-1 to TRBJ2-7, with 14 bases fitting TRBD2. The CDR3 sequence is CASSTGTSGRVGEQYF. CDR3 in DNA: TGCGCCAGCAGCACAGGGACTAGCGGGAGAGTGGGAGAGCAGTACTTC.